The clone carrying this T cell receptor beta chain has a handful of counts. Its antigen is unidentified. The germline CDR1 and CDR2 sequences are MNHEY and SMNVEV (reference sequence). J was trimmed by 0 bases and V by 3 bases; bases with no gene match: 6. The CDR3 contains 16 residues. The data belong to a study of cytomegalovirus exposure and HLA in healthy donors. Study-wide results and limits: The classifier reportedly diagnosed cytomegalovirus status with high specificity and sensitivity. The majority of TCR sequences were rare, yet some public TCRs appeared in many donors. In vitro confirmation showed a few CMV-associated chains to be CMV antigen specific.

Assay: immunoSEQ multiplex PCR; the TCRdb copy retains only in-frame clones and omits some. This table has 150,000 to 200,000 clones, around 89% appearing once. The TCR sequence derives from a man aged 18 to 30 in good health and CMV-seronegative. This chain links TRBV27 with TRBJ2-5; 8 nucleotides line up with TRBD2. Sequenced input: PBMCs. In DNA, the CDR3 is TGTGCCAGCAGTTTCACGGGACTAGGGTACCAAGAGACCCAGTACTTC. Amino acids: CASSFTGLGYQETQYF.